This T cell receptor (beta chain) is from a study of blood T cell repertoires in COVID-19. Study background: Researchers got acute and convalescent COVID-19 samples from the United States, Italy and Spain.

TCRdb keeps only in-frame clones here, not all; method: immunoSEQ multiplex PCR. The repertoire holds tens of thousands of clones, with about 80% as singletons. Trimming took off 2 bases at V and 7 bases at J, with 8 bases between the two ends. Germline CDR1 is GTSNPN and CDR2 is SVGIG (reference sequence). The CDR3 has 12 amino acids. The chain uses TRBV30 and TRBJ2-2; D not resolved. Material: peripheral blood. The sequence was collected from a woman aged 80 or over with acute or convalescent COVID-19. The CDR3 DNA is TGTGCCTGGAGTTGGCAGGACGGGGAGCTGTTTTTT. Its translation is CAWSWQDGELFF.